These T cell receptor beta chains were read from a single sample in a study of T cells in Graves' hyperthyroidism and ophthalmopathy. TCRdb independently ran MiXCR on the multiplex PCR reads; one entry per CDR3 protein. The profile shows 300,000 to 500,000 distinct CDR3 sequences, 11% to 15% of them singletons. Sequencing input: blood. The receptors derive from a man between 45 and 60 years old with Graves' ophthalmopathy. The CDR3 runs from the conserved cysteine through the conserved F or W. Fields, in order: clone size, V gene, J gene, D gene, CDR3 DNA, CDR3 protein. A D gene is named only where the DNA matches it firmly. Clone size is shown for a subset of rows, as once, few, many or a class of expanded clone.

.	TRBV7-9	TRBJ2-1	TRBD1	TGTGCCAGCAGCTTAGGACAGGGTACCTACAATGAGCAGTCCTTC	CASSLGQGTYNEQSF
.	TRBV19	TRBJ2-3	.	TGTGCCAGTAGTATGGTTGGGGTTAGCACAGATACGCAGTATTTT	CASSMVGVSTDTQYF
.	TRBV5-1	TRBJ2-3	TRBD2	TGCGCCAGCAGCAGCTTCGGGGGACGGGGACTAGCGGACACAGATACGCAGTATTTT	CASSSFGGRGLADTDTQYF
few	TRBV20-1	TRBJ1-6	TRBD1	TGCAGTGCTAGTTCGACAGGGGTTAATTCACCCCTCCACTTT	CSASSTGVNSPLHF
.	TRBV5-1	TRBJ1-4	.	TGCGCCAGCAGCCTTGCAGGGGTCACTAATGAAAAACTGTTTTTT	CASSLAGVTNEKLFF
.	TRBV12-3/TRBV12-4	TRBJ2-3	TRBD2	TGTGCCAGCAGTCCCTCCGGGAGGGGAGATACGCAGTATTTT	CASSPSGRGDTQYF
.	TRBV5-1	TRBJ2-5	.	TGCGCCAGCAGCCTTCTAGGAGCTGAGACCCAGTACTTC	CASSLLGAETQYF
many	TRBV11-2	TRBJ2-1	TRBD2	TGTGCCAGCAGCTCCAGACTAGCGAGTTCTGGGGAGCAGTTCTTC	CASSSRLASSGEQFF
many	TRBV5-5	TRBJ2-5	TRBD2	TGTGCCAGCAGCTTTAGGGGGCGCGGGGGGGACGAGACCCAGTACTTC	CASSFRGRGGDETQYF
many	TRBV7-6	TRBJ2-1	TRBD2	TGTGCCAGCAGCCCAACTAGCGGGGGGGGGGATGAGCAGTTCTTC	CASSPTSGGGDEQFF
many	TRBV3-1	TRBJ1-2	.	TGTGCCAGCAGCCAGGGACAATATGGCTACACCTTC	CASSQGQYGYTF
.	TRBV19	TRBJ1-1	.	TGTGCCAGTAGGGACAGAGCGGACACTGAAGCTTTCTTT	CASRDRADTEAFF
many	TRBV9	TRBJ2-7	.	TGTGCCAGCAGCGTAGAAACCTCCACTACCTACGAGCAGTACTTC	CASSVETSTTYEQYF
many	TRBV7-8	TRBJ1-2	TRBD1	TGTGCCAGCAGCTTAGCACAGGGGAACTATGGCTACACCTTC	CASSLAQGNYGYTF
many	TRBV20-1	TRBJ2-7	TRBD1	TGCAGTGCTAGGGTGCAGGGGGCTTGGGAGCAGTACTTC	CSARVQGAWEQYF
.	TRBV20-1	TRBJ2-1	.	TGCAGTGCTAGCTACACGGACTACAATGAGCAGTTCTTC	CSASYTDYNEQFF
few	TRBV6-5	TRBJ2-7	.	TGTGCCAGCAGTTACCGGAGGGGGAGCTCCTACGAGCAGTACTTC	CASSYRRGSSYEQYF
many	TRBV28	TRBJ1-6	.	TGTGCCAGCAGTTTAAACAATTCACCCCTCCACTTT	CASSLNNSPLHF
many	TRBV3-1	TRBJ2-5	.	TGTGCCAGCAGCCAAGATAGATTCCTAGACCAAGAGACCCAGTACTTC	CASSQDRFLDQETQYF
.	TRBV28	TRBJ2-3	.	TGTGCCAGCAGTTTTGGTACCTTAAATACGCAGTATTTT	CASSFGTLNTQYF
.	TRBV9	TRBJ2-1	TRBD1	TGTGCCAGCAGCGGACAGGGGGCACGACGACACACGGACTCCTACAATGAGCAGTTCTTC	CASSGQGARRHTDSYNEQFF
many	TRBV7-8	TRBJ2-1	TRBD2	TGTGCCAGCAGCTTAGGTCCGACTAGCGGGAGTTTCAATGAGCAGTTCTTC	CASSLGPTSGSFNEQFF
.	TRBV27	TRBJ1-2	.	TGTGCCAGCAGTCTACAGGGTCGAGGTTTTAGTGGCTACACCTTC	CASSLQGRGFSGYTF
many	TRBV28	TRBJ2-1	.	TGTGCCAGCTCCCCCGGGAAGGGTGAGCAGTTCTTC	CASSPGKGEQFF
few	TRBV7-9	TRBJ2-4	TRBD1	TGTGCCAGCAGCTTAGGGGACAGGGCGTCCAAAAACATTCAGTACTTC	CASSLGDRASKNIQYF
.	TRBV10-3	TRBJ1-2	.	TGTGCCATCAGGGACGGGACTAACTATGGCTACACCTTC	CAIRDGTNYGYTF
few	TRBV9	TRBJ2-5	TRBD2	TGTGCCAGCAGCCGAGACGGGAGGAAAGAGACCCAGTACTTC	CASSRDGRKETQYF
.	TRBV11-2	TRBJ2-5	TRBD2	TGTGCCAGCAGCGCAAGGGGTCCGGGACTAGCGGAATCCCAGTACTTC	CASSARGPGLAESQYF
many	TRBV2	TRBJ2-5	.	TGTGCCAGCAGTGCCTCACAAGGGGGGGCAGAGACCCAGTACTTC	CASSASQGGAETQYF
many	TRBV18	TRBJ1-6	.	TGTGCCAGCTCACCAAGTCGAACCTATAATTCACCCCTCCACTTT	CASSPSRTYNSPLHF
.	TRBV12-3/TRBV12-4	TRBJ1-1	TRBD1	TGTGCCGGCAGTGCTCTCTCGGGACAGGGGGCAACCGAAGCTTTCTTT	CAGSALSGQGATEAFF
many	TRBV28	TRBJ2-2	.	TGTGCCAGCAGTAGCTTAGGGGCCGGGGAGCTGTTTTTT	CASSSLGAGELFF
.	TRBV28	TRBJ2-7	TRBD1	TGTGCCAGCAGTTTTCCGGCAGGGACAGGGAATTCCTACGAGCAGTACTTC	CASSFPAGTGNSYEQYF
many	TRBV5-1	TRBJ1-1	TRBD1	TGCGCCAGCAGCTTGGACTCAGGGGGCACTGAAGCTTTCTTT	CASSLDSGGTEAFF
many	TRBV7-3	TRBJ2-7	.	TGTGCCAGCAGCCACTTTGGAGGGAAGTCCAACGAGCAGTACTTC	CASSHFGGKSNEQYF
few	TRBV6-1	TRBJ1-4	.	TGTGCCAGCCGGTTAGGCGGTGTGGATGAAAAACTGTTTTTT	CASRLGGVDEKLFF
many	TRBV2	TRBJ2-7	.	TGTGCCAGCAGTGGGCAGGGACCGGACGAGCAGTACTTC	CASSGQGPDEQYF
many	TRBV27	TRBJ2-1	TRBD2	TGTGCCAGCAGTCCGACTAGCGGGGGCAATGAGCAGTTCTTC	CASSPTSGGNEQFF
.	TRBV12-3/TRBV12-4	TRBJ1-1	TRBD1	TGTGCCAGCACCCCTATAGGGGGCCCTGAAGCTTTCTTT	CASTPIGGPEAFF
few	TRBV28	TRBJ2-5	.	TGTGCCAGCAGTAGCTTGGGGGAGACCCAGTACTTC	CASSSLGETQYF
.	TRBV3-1	TRBJ2-1	.	TGTGCCAGCAGCCAAGACAGGGATAGCAATGAGCAGTTCTTC	CASSQDRDSNEQFF
many	TRBV28	TRBJ2-7	TRBD2	TGTGCCAGCAGTAGAGCGGGAGGTCGTTCCTACGAGCAGTACTTC	CASSRAGGRSYEQYF
many	TRBV5-1	TRBJ2-1	TRBD2	TGCGCCAGCAGCTTGAGTGTAGGGGCTAGCGGCTACAATGAGCAGTTCTTC	CASSLSVGASGYNEQFF
.	TRBV19	TRBJ2-7	.	TGTGCCAGTAATTTAGGGGGGAGTCCCTACGAGCAGTACTTC	CASNLGGSPYEQYF
many	TRBV24-1	TRBJ2-1	.	TGTGCCACCAGGGGGAAGCAGCCCTACAATGAGCAGTTCTTC	CATRGKQPYNEQFF
few	TRBV19	TRBJ2-7	.	TGTGCCAGTAGTTCCCACGCTGGAACCTACGAGCAGTACTTC	CASSSHAGTYEQYF
many	TRBV11-2	TRBJ2-5	.	TGTGCCAGCAGCTCCCGGGACCTGGCACCAGAGACCCAGTACTTC	CASSSRDLAPETQYF
many	TRBV2	TRBJ2-7	TRBD1	TGTGCCAGCAGTTCAACCGGGACAGGGCGGAACGAGCAGTACTTC	CASSSTGTGRNEQYF
many	TRBV3-1	TRBJ2-1	.	TGTGCCAGCAGCCAAGTGCCCTACAATGAGCAGTTCTTC	CASSQVPYNEQFF
.	TRBV15	TRBJ1-3	.	TGTGCCACCCGGAATGACAGACTACAAGGAAACACCATATATTTT	CATRNDRLQGNTIYF
few	TRBV12-3/TRBV12-4	TRBJ1-2	TRBD1	TGTGCCAGCACCGCAGGGGGGGTTCAGGGCTACACCTTC	CASTAGGVQGYTF
.	TRBV28	TRBJ2-1	.	TGTGCCAGCAACCTTCCAGGGCGGGATGAGCAGTTCTTC	CASNLPGRDEQFF
.	TRBV19	TRBJ2-7	TRBD1	TGTGCCAGTAGTATTATGTGGGACAGGCCCTACGAGCAGTACTTC	CASSIMWDRPYEQYF
.	TRBV6-1	TRBJ2-7	TRBD1	TGTGCCAGCAACCTCCAGGGGGCTTACGAGCAGTACTTC	CASNLQGAYEQYF